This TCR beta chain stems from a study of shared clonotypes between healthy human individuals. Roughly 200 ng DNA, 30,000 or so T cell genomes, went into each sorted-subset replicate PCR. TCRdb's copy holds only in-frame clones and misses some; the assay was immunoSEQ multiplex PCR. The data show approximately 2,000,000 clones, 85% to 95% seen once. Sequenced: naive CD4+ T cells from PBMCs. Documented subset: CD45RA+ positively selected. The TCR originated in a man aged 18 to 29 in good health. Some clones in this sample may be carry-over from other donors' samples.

CDR3 residues: CASSPPGEAGRCTDTQYF. CDR3 sequence (DNA): TGTGCCAGCAGCCCCCCAGGGGAGGCAGGGCGATGCACAGATACGCAGTATTTT. This chain uses TRBV21-1 with TRBJ2-3. TRBV21-1 is given as a pseudogene. The CDR3 runs 18 residues.